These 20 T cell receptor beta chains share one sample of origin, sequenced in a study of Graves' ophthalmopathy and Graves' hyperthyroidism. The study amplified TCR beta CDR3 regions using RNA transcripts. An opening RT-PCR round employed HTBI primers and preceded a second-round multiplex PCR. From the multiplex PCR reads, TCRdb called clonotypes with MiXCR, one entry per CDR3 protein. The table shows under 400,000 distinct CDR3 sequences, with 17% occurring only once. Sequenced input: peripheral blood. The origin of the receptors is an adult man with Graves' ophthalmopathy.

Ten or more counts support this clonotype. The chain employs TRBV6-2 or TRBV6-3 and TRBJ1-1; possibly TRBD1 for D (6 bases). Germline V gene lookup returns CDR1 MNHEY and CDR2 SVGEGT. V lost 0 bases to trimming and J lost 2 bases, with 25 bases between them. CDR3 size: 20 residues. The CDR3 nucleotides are TGTGCCAGCAGTTACTCGAGAATCGCGGGACAACCGCTAATAAACACTGAAGCTTTCTTT. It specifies CASSYSRIAGQPLINTEAFF.

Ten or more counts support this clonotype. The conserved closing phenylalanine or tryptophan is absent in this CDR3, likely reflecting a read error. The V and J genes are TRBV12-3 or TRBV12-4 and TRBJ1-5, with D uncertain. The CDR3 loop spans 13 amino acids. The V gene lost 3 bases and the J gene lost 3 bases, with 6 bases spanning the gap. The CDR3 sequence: CASSFLDNQPQHL. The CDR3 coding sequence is TGTGCCAGCAGTTTTCTAGACAATCAGCCCCAGCATCTT.

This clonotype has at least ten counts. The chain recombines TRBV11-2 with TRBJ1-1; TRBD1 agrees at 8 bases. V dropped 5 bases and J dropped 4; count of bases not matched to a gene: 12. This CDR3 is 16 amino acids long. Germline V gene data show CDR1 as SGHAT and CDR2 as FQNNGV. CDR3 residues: CASSPGTGASGTEAFF. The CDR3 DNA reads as TGTGCCAGCAGCCCCGGGACAGGCGCTAGCGGCACTGAAGCTTTCTTT.

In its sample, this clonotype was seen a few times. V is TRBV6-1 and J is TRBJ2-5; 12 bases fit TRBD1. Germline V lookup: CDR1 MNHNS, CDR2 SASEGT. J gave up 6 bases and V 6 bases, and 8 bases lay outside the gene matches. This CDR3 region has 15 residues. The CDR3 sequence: CASSAGTGGMKTQYF. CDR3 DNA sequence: TGTGCCAGCAGCGCTGGGACAGGGGGCATGAAGACCCAGTACTTC.

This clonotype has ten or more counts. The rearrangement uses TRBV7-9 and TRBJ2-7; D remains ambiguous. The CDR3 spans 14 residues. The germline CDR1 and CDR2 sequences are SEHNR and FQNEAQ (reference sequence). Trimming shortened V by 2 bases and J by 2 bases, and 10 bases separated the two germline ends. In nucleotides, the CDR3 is TGTGCCAGCAGCTTAATTCACAAAGCCTACGAGCAGTACTTC. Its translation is CASSLIHKAYEQYF.

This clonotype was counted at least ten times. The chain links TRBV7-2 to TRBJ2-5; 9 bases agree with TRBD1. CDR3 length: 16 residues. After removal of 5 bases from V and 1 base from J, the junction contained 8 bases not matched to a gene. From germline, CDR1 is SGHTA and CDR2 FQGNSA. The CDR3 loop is CASSPGRGQGQETQYF. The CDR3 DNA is TGTGCCAGCAGCCCCGGGCGGGGACAGGGCCAAGAGACCCAGTACTTC.

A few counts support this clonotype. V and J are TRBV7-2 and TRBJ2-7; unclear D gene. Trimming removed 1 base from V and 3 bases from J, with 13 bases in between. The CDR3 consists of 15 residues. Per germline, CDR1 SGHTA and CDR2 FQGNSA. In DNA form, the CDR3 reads TGTGCCAGCAGCTTAGGGCGGACCCAAATCTACGAGCAGTACTTC. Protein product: CASSLGRTQIYEQYF. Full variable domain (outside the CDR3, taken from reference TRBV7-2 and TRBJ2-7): GAGVSQSPSNKVTEKGKDVELRCDPISGHTALYWYRQSLGQGLEFLIYFQGNSAPDKSGLPSDRFSAERTGGSVSTLTIQRTQQEDSAVYLCASSLGRTQIYEQYFGPGTRLTVT.

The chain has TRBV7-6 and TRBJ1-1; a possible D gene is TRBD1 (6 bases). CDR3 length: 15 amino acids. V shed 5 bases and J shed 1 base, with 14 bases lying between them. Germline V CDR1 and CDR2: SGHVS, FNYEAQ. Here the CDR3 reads CASSANREGNTEAFF. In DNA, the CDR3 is TGTGCCAGCAGCGCCAACAGGGAGGGGAACACTGAAGCTTTCTTT.

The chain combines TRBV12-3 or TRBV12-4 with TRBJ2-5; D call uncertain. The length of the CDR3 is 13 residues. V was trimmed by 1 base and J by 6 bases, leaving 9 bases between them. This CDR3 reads CASSLVAWQTQYF. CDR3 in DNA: TGTGCCAGCAGTTTAGTCGCGTGGCAGACCCAGTACTTC.

The CDR3 sequence: CASSEPGLAEWGDTGELFF. The CDR3 bases are TGTGCCAGCAGTGAACCGGGACTAGCGGAGTGGGGGGACACCGGGGAGCTGTTTTTT. The chain couples TRBV6-1 to TRBJ2-2, with TRBD2 matching 11 bases. V lost 2 bases, J lost 3 bases, and 11 bases stayed unmatched. CDR3 length: 19 residues. Germline CDR1 MNHNS, CDR2 SASEGT.

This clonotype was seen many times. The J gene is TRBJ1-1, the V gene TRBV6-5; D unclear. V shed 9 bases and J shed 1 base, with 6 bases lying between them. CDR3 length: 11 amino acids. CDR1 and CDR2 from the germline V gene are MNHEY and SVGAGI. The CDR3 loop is CASARNTEAFF. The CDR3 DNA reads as TGTGCCAGTGCAAGGAACACTGAAGCTTTCTTT.

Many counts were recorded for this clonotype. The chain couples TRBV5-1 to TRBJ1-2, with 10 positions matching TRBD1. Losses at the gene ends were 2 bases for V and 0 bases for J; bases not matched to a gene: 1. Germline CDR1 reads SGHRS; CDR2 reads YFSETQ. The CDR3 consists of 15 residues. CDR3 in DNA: TGCGCCAGCAGCTTCGGGACAGGGGCTAACTATGGCTACACCTTC. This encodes CASSFGTGANYGYTF.

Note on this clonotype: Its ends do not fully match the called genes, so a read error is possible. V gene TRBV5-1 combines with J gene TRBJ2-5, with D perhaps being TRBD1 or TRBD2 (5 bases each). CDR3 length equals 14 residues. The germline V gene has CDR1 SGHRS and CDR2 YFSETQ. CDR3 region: CASRFGTQQETQYF. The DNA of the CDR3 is TGCGCCAGCAGATTCGGGACCCAGCAAGAGACTCAGTACTTC.

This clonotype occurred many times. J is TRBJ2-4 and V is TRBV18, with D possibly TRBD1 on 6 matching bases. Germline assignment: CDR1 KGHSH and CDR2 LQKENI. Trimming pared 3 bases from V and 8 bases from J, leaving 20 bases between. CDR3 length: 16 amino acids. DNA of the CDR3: TGTGCCAGCTCACCCAAACAGGGACCCGGAACGGACATTCAGTACTTC. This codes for CASSPKQGPGTDIQYF.

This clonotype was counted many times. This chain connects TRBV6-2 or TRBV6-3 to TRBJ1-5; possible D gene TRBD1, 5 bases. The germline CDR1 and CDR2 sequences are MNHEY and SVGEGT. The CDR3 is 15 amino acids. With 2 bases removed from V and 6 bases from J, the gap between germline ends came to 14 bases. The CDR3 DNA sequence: TGTGCCAGCAGTTACCGAGGACACGGGGGTCAGCCCCAGCATTTT. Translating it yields CASSYRGHGGQPQHF.

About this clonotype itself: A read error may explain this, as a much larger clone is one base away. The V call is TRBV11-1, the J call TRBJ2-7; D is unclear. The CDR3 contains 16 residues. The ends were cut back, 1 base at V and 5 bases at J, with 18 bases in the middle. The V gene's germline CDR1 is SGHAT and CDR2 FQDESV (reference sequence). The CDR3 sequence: CASSLGVAVVQNEQYF. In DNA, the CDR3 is TGTGCCAGCAGCTTAGGGGTCGCGGTAGTTCAAAACGAGCAGTACTTC.

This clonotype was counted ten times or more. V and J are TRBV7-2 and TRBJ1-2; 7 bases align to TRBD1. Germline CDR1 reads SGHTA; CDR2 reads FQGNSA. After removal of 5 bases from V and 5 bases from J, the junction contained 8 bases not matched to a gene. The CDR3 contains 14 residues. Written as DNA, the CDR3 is TGTGCCAGCAGCCCCCCCTGGGACAGTTATGGCTACACCTTC. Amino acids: CASSPPWDSYGYTF. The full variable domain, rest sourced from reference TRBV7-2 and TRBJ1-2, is GAGVSQSPSNKVTEKGKDVELRCDPISGHTALYWYRQSLGQGLEFLIYFQGNSAPDKSGLPSDRFSAERTGGSVSTLTIQRTQQEDSAVYLCASSPPWDSYGYTFGSGTRLTVV.

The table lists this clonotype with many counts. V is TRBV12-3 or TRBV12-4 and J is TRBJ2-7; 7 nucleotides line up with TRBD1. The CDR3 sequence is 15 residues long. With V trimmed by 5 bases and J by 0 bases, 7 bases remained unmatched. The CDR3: CASSLGRQGSYEQYF. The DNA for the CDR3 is TGTGCCAGCAGTCTAGGGCGACAGGGCTCCTACGAGCAGTACTTC.

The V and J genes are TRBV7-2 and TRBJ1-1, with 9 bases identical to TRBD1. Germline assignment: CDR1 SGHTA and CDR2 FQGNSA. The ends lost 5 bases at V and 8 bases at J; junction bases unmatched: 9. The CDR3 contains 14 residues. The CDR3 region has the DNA TGTGCCAGCAGCCCCCCGGGACAGGGAGGGGAAGCTTTCTTT. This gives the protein CASSPPGQGGEAFF.

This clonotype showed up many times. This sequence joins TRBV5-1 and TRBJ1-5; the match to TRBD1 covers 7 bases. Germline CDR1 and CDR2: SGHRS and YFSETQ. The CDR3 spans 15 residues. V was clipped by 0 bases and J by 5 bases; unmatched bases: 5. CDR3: CASSLGGQAHQPQHF. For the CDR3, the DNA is TGCGCCAGCAGCTTGGGAGGACAGGCCCATCAGCCCCAGCATTTT. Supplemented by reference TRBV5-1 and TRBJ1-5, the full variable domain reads KAGVTQTPRYLIKTRGQQVTLSCSPISGHRSVSWYQQTPGQGLQFLFEYFSETQRNKGNFPGRFSGRQFSNSRSEMNVSTLELGDSALYLCASSLGGQAHQPQHFGDGTRLSIL.